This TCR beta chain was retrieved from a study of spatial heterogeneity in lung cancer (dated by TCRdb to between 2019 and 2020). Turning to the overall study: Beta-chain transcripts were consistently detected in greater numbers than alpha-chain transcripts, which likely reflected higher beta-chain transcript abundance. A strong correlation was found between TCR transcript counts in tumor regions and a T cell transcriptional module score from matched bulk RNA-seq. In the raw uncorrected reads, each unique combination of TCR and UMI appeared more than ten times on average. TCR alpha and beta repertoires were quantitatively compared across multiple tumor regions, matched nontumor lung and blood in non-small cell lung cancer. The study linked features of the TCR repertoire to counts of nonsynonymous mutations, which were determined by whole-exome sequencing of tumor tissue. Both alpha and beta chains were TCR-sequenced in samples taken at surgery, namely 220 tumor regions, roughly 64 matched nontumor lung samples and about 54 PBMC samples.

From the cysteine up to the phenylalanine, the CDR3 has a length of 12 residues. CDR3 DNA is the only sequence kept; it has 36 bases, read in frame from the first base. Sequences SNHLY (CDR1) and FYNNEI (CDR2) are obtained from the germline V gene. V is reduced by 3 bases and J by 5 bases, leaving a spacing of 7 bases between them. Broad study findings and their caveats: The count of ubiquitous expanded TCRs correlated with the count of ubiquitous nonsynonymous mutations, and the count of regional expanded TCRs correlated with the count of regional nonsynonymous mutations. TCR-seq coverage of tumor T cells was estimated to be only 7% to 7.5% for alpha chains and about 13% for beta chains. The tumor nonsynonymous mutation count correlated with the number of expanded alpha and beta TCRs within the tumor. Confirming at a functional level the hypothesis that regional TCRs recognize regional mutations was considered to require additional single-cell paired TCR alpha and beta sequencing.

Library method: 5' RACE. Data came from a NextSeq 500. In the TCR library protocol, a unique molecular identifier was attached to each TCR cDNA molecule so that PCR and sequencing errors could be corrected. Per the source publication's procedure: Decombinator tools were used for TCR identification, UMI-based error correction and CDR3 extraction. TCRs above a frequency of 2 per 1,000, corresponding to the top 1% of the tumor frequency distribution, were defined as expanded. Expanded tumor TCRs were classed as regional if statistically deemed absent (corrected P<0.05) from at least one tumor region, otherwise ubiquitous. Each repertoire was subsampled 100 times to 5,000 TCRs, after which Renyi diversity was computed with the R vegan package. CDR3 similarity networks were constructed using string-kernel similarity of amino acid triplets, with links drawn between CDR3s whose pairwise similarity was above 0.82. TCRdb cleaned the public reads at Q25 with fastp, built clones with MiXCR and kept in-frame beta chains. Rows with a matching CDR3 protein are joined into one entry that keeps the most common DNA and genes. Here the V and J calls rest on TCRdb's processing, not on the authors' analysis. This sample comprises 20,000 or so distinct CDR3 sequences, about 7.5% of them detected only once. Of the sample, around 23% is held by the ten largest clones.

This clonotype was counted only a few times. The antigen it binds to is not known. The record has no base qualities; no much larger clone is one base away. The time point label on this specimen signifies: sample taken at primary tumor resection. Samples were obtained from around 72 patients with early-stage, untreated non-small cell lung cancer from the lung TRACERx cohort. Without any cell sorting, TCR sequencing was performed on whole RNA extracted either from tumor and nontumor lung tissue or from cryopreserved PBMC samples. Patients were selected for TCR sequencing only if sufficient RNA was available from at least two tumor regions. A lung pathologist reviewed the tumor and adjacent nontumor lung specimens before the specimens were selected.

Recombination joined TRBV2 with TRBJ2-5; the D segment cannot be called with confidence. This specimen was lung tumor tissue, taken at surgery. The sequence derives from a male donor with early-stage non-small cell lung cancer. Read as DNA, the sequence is TGTGCCAGCAGTGAGGCTACCGAGACCCAGTACTTC. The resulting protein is CASSEATETQYF. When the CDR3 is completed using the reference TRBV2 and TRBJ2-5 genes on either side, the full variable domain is EPEVTQTPSHQVTQMGQEVILRCVPISNHLYFYWYRQILGQKVEFLVSFYNNEISEKSEIFDDQFSVERPDGSNFTLKIRSTKLEDSAMYFCASSEATETQYFGPGTRLLVL.